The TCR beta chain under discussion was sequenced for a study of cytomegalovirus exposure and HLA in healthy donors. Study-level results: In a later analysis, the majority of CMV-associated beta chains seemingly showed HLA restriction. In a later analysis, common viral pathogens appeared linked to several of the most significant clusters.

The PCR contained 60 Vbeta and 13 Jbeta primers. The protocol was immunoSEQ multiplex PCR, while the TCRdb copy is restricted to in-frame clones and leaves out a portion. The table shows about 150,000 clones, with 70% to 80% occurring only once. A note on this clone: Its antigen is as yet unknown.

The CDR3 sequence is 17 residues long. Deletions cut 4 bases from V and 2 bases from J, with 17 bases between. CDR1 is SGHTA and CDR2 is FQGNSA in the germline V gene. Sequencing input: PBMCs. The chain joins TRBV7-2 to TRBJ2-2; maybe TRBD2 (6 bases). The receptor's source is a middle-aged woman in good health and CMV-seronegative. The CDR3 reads CASSSRLTSRNTGELFF. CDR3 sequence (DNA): TGTGCCAGCAGCTCCCGCCTTACTAGCAGAAACACCGGGGAGCTGTTTTTT.